Many counts were recorded for the clone carrying this TCR beta chain. The antigen remains undetermined. This record belongs to a study of T cells in Graves' hyperthyroidism and ophthalmopathy. Study-level findings and limits: The model anticipated ophthalmopathy a median about 7.1 months pre-onset.

Researchers amplified the TCR beta CDR3 regions from RNA transcripts. Researchers ran a first-round RT-PCR on the TCR CDR3 using the HTBI primer set. From the multiplex PCR reads, TCRdb called clonotypes with MiXCR, one entry per CDR3 protein. The sample lists about 380,000 distinct CDR3 sequences; about 15% were seen once. Trimming cost V 7 bases and J 4 bases, with 8 bases left between them. The CDR3 runs to 13 residues. The sample was blood. This TCR was sampled from a woman aged 55-70 years with Graves' hyperthyroidism. The chain recombines TRBV12-3 or TRBV12-4 with TRBJ2-6; D ambiguous. The CDR3 region has the DNA TGTGCCAGCAACCTGAGGGGGGCCAACGTCCTGACTTTC. Amino acids: CASNLRGANVLTF.